Listed below are T cell receptor beta chains from one sample, sequenced in a study of CD8 T cells in Susac syndrome. MiXCR, applied by TCRdb to the immunoSEQ multiplex PCR reads, yields one record per CDR3 protein. The sample shows more than 150,000 distinct CDR3 sequences, about 94% of them seen only once. Sequencing input: CD4+ T cells from PBMCs. Receptors originate from a human donor with Susac syndrome. CDR3s include the opening cysteine and the closing phenylalanine or tryptophan. The order of the fields is clone size, V gene, J gene, D gene, CDR3 DNA, CDR3 protein. D genes are given only for firm matches. Not all rows give a size; the values are once, few, many and, for expanded clones, a class.

>.|TRBV20-1|TRBJ2-7|.
TGCAGTGCTAGAGGGGGACTGCTACGAGAGTACTTC
CSARGGLLREYF
>.|TRBV15|TRBJ1-1|.
TGTGCCACCAGCAGAGGGGACCCTGAAGCTTTCTTT
CATSRGDPEAFF
>.|TRBV20-1|TRBJ1-2|TRBD1
TGCAGTGCTTACCGGGACAGGGGGGATGGCTACACCTTC
CSAYRDRGDGYTF
>.|TRBV19|TRBJ1-2|.
TGTGCCAGTAGTATGAGGGGGAACTATGGCTACACCTTC
CASSMRGNYGYTF
>once|TRBV7-8|TRBJ1-5|TRBD1
TGTGCCAGCAGCTCAAACAGGGGTCTGACCAATCAGCCCCAGCATTTT
CASSSNRGLTNQPQHF
>.|TRBV7-2|TRBJ2-3|.
TGTGCCAGCAGCTTAGTGCTCCGTGGTACGCAGTATTTT
CASSLVLRGTQYF
>.|TRBV14|TRBJ2-3|.
TGTGCCAGCAGCCAAGTGACAGATACGCAGTATTTT
CASSQVTDTQYF
>few|TRBV11-3|TRBJ2-3|.
TGTGCCAGCAGCTTAACCGCGAGCACAGATACGCAGTATTTT
CASSLTASTDTQYF
>.|TRBV27|TRBJ2-7|.
TGTGCCAGCAGAATTCTCGGGGGACCCTACGAGCAGTACTTC
CASRILGGPYEQYF
>.|TRBV7-3|TRBJ2-1|TRBD2
TGTGCCAGCAGCTTCGGCGGGGGTGGGGAGCAGTTCTTC
CASSFGGGGEQFF
>.|TRBV7-6|TRBJ1-2|TRBD1
TGTGCCAGCAGCTTGGACGACAGGGGTTATGGCTACACCTTC
CASSLDDRGYGYTF
>.|TRBV9|TRBJ2-3|.
TGTGCCAGCAGCGGCGGTCCAGGGGAGAGCACAGATACGCAGTATTTT
CASSGGPGESTDTQYF
>few|TRBV9|TRBJ2-7|.
TGTGCCAGCAGCGTAGAAACGGGGGAACACGAGCAGTACTTC
CASSVETGEHEQYF
>.|TRBV20-1|TRBJ2-7|.
TGCAGTGCCAGTTCTTGGGCAGCTACCTACGAGCAGTACTTC
CSASSWAATYEQYF
>.|TRBV11-2|TRBJ1-2|.
TGTGCCAGCAGAGTGCCTTCGGGGGCCCGCGGCTACACCTTC
CASRVPSGARGYTF
>.|TRBV5-4|TRBJ2-5|.
TGTGCCAGCAGCACCAGTCTCCAAGAGACCCAGTACTTC
CASSTSLQETQYF
>.|TRBV2|TRBJ1-5|.
TGTGCCAGCCAACAGGGTTTGGATCAGCCCCAGCATTTT
CASQQGLDQPQHF